This TCR beta chain was found in a study of T-cell reconstitution after alpha-beta-depleted transplantation in children. Trimming cost V 1 base and J 0 bases, with 13 bases left between them. The V gene's germline CDR1 is SGHRS and CDR2 YFSETQ. This CDR3 region has 17 residues. It was with unique molecular identifiers that the TCRbeta library was prepared. TCRdb re-derived calls from the PCR reads in MiXCR, one entry per CDR3 protein. The sample includes under 140,000 distinct CDR3 sequences, about a tenth seen only once; the top ten take 6.5% to 9.5%. This clonotype showed up many times. This chain links TRBV5-1 with TRBJ2-2, with D perhaps TRBD1 (5 bases). The receptor was isolated from a human donor who donated a stem cell graft to a child with acute lymphoblastic leukemia. This specimen was PBMCs from the stem cell graft donor, taken from the stem cell graft. CDR3 sequence: CASSLITGPANTGELFF. Here the CDR3 DNA reads TGCGCCAGCAGCTTGATAACAGGTCCTGCGAACACCGGGGAGCTGTTTTTT.